The clone carrying this T cell receptor (beta chain) was detected only a few times. Its antigen is unknown. The sample originates from a study of OX40 agonist ivuxolimab in advanced cancers. In the study overall: Averaging about 60 years in age, with a range of about 23 to 79, the cohort was about 83% male.

TCRdb's table, derived via immunoSEQ multiplex PCR, lists solely in-frame clones and lacks some. The repertoire holds tens of thousands of clones, with around 94% as singletons. Notes on the study in general: In the 0.1-3.0 mg/kg groups, partial responders showed among the lowest expansion.

The source was CD4+ or CD8+ T cells sorted from blood, collected in a trial of the OX40 agonist ivuxolimab. This TCR was sampled from an adult with an advanced solid tumor such as melanoma, head and neck, liver or kidney cancer.

The CDR3 here is CASSFRGGNTEAFF. CDR3 nucleotides: TGTGCCAGCAGCTTCCGGGGGGGCAACACTGAAGCTTTCTTT. The rearrangement links TRBV7-3 to TRBJ1-1, with D possibly TRBD1 on 6 matching bases. The CDR3 runs to 14 residues. Germline CDR1 and CDR2: SGHTA and FQGTGA. V gave up 3 bases and J gave up 2 bases, with 10 bases separating them.